This section outlines one T cell receptor beta chain sequence together with its context. No antigen is known for it. This specimen comes from a study of T cells expressing NK-cell markers. Overall study findings and caveats: Similarly, these clonotypes led the CD3+CD56-NKG2C+ fraction as well in a few donors.

The CDR3 is 15 residues long. Germline CDR1 LGHDT, CDR2 YNNKEL (reference sequence). TCRdb reprocessed the 5' RACE reads; each CDR3 protein has one entry and no DNA is given. In all, the sample yields some 500,000 distinct CDR3 sequences. Sequencing was performed on blood T cells: a sorted CD56 or NKG2C T cell subset, CD4+ or CD8+ T cells, or bulk PBMC T cells (not recorded which). V gene TRBV3-1 combines with J gene TRBJ2-3. The clonotype originates from a woman in her fifties or sixties in good health. This CDR3 is CASSQGVQSTDTQYF.